The T cell receptor beta chain described here comes from a study of vaccination effects on CD4 cells after COVID-19. Only a few counts were recorded for this clone. The antigen remains unidentified. The authors isolated CD4+ T cells after about eleven days of culture. The V gene's germline CDR1 is SGHDT and CDR2 YYEEEE. V lost 0 bases to trimming and J lost 1 base, with 5 bases between them. This CDR3 is 13 amino acids long. Produced via immunoSEQ multiplex PCR; TCRdb's table is partial and in-frame only. The sample records about 74,000 clones, 60% to 80% being singletons. J is TRBJ2-7 and V is TRBV5-6; D unresolved. The source material was CD4+ T cells from PBMCs cultured without peptide, sampled before COVID-19 vaccination. The clonotype was recovered from a human donor who received a COVID-19 vaccine. In DNA, the CDR3 is TGTGCCAGCAGCTTGGTCGAGTCCTACGAGCAGTACGTC. This translates into CASSLVESYEQYV.